Listed below are T cell receptor beta chains from one sample, sequenced in a study of chemoradiotherapy in HPV16-positive cancers. TCRdb's copy holds only in-frame clones and misses some; the assay was immunoSEQ multiplex PCR. The sample shows tens of thousands of clones, nearly 95% of them seen only once. The sample in question was blood, obtained from a patient who underwent chemoradiotherapy. The receptors were gathered from a human donor with HPV-associated anogenital cancer. Both conserved end residues are part of each CDR3. A D gene is named only where the DNA matches it firmly. Clone size, where shown, is once, few, many, or a class for clones that have expanded.

>TRBV7-2|TRBD1|15|TRBJ1-2|NA
TGTGCCAGCAGCGAAGAAGGGGGCCCCTCATATGGCTACACCTTC
CASSEEGGPSYGYTF
>TRBV27|NA|15|TRBJ2-7|NA
TGTGCCAGCAGTTTATCGGGACCGGGAGTCCACGAGCAGTACTTC
CASSLSGPGVHEQYF
>TRBV7-2|TRBD1|12|TRBJ1-2|NA
TGTGCCAGCAGCATACAGGGGTATGGCTACACCTTC
CASSIQGYGYTF
>TRBV4-1|TRBD1|16|TRBJ2-1|NA
TGCGCCAGCAGCTCACAGGGGGGTAGCTCCTACAATGAGCAGTTCTTC
CASSSQGGSSYNEQFF
>TRBV5-1|TRBD1|14|TRBJ2-7|NA
TGCGCCAGCAGCCCCAGACAGGGCCCCTACGAGCAGTACTTC
CASSPRQGPYEQYF
>TRBV18|NA|15|TRBJ1-2|NA
TGTGCCAGCTCACATGCTTCCGGGACTAACTATGGCTACACCTTC
CASSHASGTNYGYTF
>TRBV27|NA|15|TRBJ1-6|once
TGTGCCAGCATGGCTGGGAGGGCGGAAGATTCACCCCTCCACTTT
CASMAGRAEDSPLHF
>TRBV14|NA|14|TRBJ2-7|NA
TGTGCCAGCAGCCAGGATTGGAGCCGCTACGAGCAGTACTTC
CASSQDWSRYEQYF
>TRBV5-1|NA|14|TRBJ1-1|NA
TGCGCCAGCAGCCTTGACAGTCAAGACACTGAAGCTTTCTTT
CASSLDSQDTEAFF
>TRBV4-3|NA|12|TRBJ1-4|NA
TGCGCCAGCAGCGCATCCAAGGGAAAACTGTTTTTT
CASSASKGKLFF
>TRBV7-2|NA|19|TRBJ1-1|NA
TGTGCCAGCAGCTTATACCCCACGGACACTTGGACCCTGAACACTGAAGCTTTCTTT
CASSLYPTDTWTLNTEAFF
>TRBV18|NA|15|TRBJ1-2|NA
TGTGCCAGCTCACCATTGGAAGGGGCGGACTATGGCTACACCTTC
CASSPLEGADYGYTF
>TRBV4-3|NA|14|TRBJ2-4|NA
TGCGCCAGCAGCCAAGTTGGTAGTGTAGGCATTCAGTACTTC
CASSQVGSVGIQYF
>TRBV7-6|TRBD1|15|TRBJ2-3|NA
TGTGCCAGCAGCTCCCAGGGCAGGGGGCGAGATACGCAGTATTTT
CASSSQGRGRDTQYF
>TRBV7-2|TRBD1|15|TRBJ2-2|NA
TGTGCCAGCAGATTGACAGGGCTGACAACCGGGGAGCTGTTTTTT
CASRLTGLTTGELFF
>TRBV27|NA|14|TRBJ1-2|NA
TGTGCCAGCAGTTTTCTTGGAGATAGCTATGGCTACACCTTC
CASSFLGDSYGYTF
>TRBV5-1|TRBD2|17|TRBJ2-6|NA
TGCGCCAGCAGCACCCGGGGCGGGGGTTCTGGGGCCAACGTCCTGACTTTC
CASSTRGGGSGANVLTF
>TRBV7-9|NA|15|TRBJ1-6|NA
TGTGCCAGCAGCACAGGACAGCTTAGGGGTTCACCCCTCCACTTT
CASSTGQLRGSPLHF
>TRBV7-9|TRBD2|15|TRBJ2-1|NA
TGTGCCAGCAGCTTAGGGGCGGGGGGGTACAATGAGCAGTTCTTC
CASSLGAGGYNEQFF
>TRBV11-2|TRBD2|14|TRBJ2-7|few
TGTGCCAGCAGCCCCACTAGCGGGAGATACGAGCAGTACTTC
CASSPTSGRYEQYF
>TRBV4-3|TRBD2|16|TRBJ2-3|NA
TGCGCCAGCAGCCAGGGGACTAGCGGGGGCACAGATACGCAGTATTTT
CASSQGTSGGTDTQYF
>TRBV6-5|NA|12|TRBJ2-7|NA
TGTGCCAGCGCTTTGTCGAGGGACGAGCAGTACTTC
CASALSRDEQYF
>TRBV7-2|NA|15|TRBJ2-3|NA
TGTGCCAGCAGCTCGACTCAACTAGTCACAGATACGCAGTATTTT
CASSSTQLVTDTQYF
>TRBV5-5|NA|14|TRBJ2-1|NA
TGTGCCAGCAGCGGGGGGACACTATACAATGAGCAGTTCTTC
CASSGGTLYNEQFF
>TRBV27|TRBD2|15|TRBJ2-1|NA
TGTGCCAGCAGTTTTGGGACTAGCGGCTACAATGAGCAGTTCTTC
CASSFGTSGYNEQFF
>TRBV19|TRBD2|15|TRBJ2-7|NA
TGTGCCAGTCGGGGGACTAGCGGGGGGGGAAACGAGCAGTACTTC
CASRGTSGGGNEQYF
>TRBV4-2|NA|15|TRBJ2-5|NA
TGTGCCAGCAGCCAAGATACGGTCGGGAGAAAGACCCAGTACTTC
CASSQDTVGRKTQYF
>TRBV5-6|NA|14|TRBJ2-5|NA
TGTGCCAGCAGCTTCTGGGGAGCCAAAGAGACCCAGTACTTC
CASSFWGAKETQYF
>TRBV11-3|NA|15|TRBJ2-7|NA
TGTGCCAGCAGCTTAGGGGGGGACCCCGCCTACGAGCAGTACTTC
CASSLGGDPAYEQYF
>TRBV7-6|NA|17|TRBJ2-5|NA
TGTGCCAGCAGCTTAGCCGGGGCGTCGGAGTACCAAGAGACCCAGTACTTC
CASSLAGASEYQETQYF
>TRBV5-1|TRBD2|15|TRBJ2-3|NA
TGCGCCAGCAGCTCGAAGAGGGGAGGGTCAGATACGCAGTATTTT
CASSSKRGGSDTQYF
>TRBV19|NA|15|TRBJ1-1|NA
TGTGCCAGTAGGGACGAGCAGCCTATGAACACTGAAGCTTTCTTT
CASRDEQPMNTEAFF
>TRBV28|NA|16|TRBJ2-2|NA
TGTGCCAGCAGTTTAGTCGGTTTAATGAACACCGGGGAGCTGTTTTTT
CASSLVGLMNTGELFF
>TRBV11-2|NA|15|TRBJ2-7|NA
TGTGCCAGCAGCCGAATACAGGGATTAGGTAACGAGCAGTACTTC
CASSRIQGLGNEQYF
>TRBV6-5|NA|13|TRBJ1-1|NA
TGTGCCAGCAGTCCTCGGGGGGGTACTGAAGCTTTCTTT
CASSPRGGTEAFF
>TRBV4-3|NA|14|TRBJ2-7|NA
TGCGCCAGCAGCCAAGATGGAGGAGCCTACGAGCAGTACTTC
CASSQDGGAYEQYF
>TRBV5-1|TRBD1|17|TRBJ2-1|NA
TGCGCCAGCAGCTTGGACTTTGGGACAGACTCCTACAATGAGCAGTTCTTC
CASSLDFGTDSYNEQFF
>TRBV7-2|NA|14|TRBJ2-5|NA
TGTGCCAGCAGCCTGAGCGGACTCCAAGAGACCCAGTACTTC
CASSLSGLQETQYF
>TRBV27|NA|11|TRBJ2-1|NA
TGTGCCAGCAGTTGGAAGGCCAGATGGGTCTTC
CASSWKARWVF
>TRBV29-1|TRBD2|18|TRBJ2-1|NA
TGCAGCGTTGATAGGAGACTAGCGGGAGCTCGCTCCTACAATGAGCAGTTCTTC
CSVDRRLAGARSYNEQFF
>TRBV7-9|NA|14|TRBJ1-1|NA
TGTGCCAGCAGCTTAGTTCAGGGGAACACTGAAGCTTTCTTT
CASSLVQGNTEAFF
>TRBV12-2|NA|15|TRBJ1-6|once
TGTGCAAGTCGCTTAATCGCAGGGGTAGTTTCACCCCTCCACTTT
CASRLIAGVVSPLHF
>TRBV4-3|NA|16|TRBJ2-3|NA
TGCGCCAGCAGCCAAGATAGACAGGCTAGCACAGATACGCAGTATTTT
CASSQDRQASTDTQYF
>TRBV19|TRBD2|17|TRBJ2-5|NA
TGTGCCAGTAGTCCGGCGGGGGGCGGATACTACCAAGAGACCCAGTACTTC
CASSPAGGGYYQETQYF
>TRBV6-5|TRBD1|14|TRBJ1-2|NA
TGTGCCAGCAGACCAAACAGGGGGCAGGATGGCTACACCTTC
CASRPNRGQDGYTF
>TRBV13|NA|14|TRBJ1-1|NA
TGTGCCAGCAGCTTATTCTGGGGCGTTTCTGAAGCTTTCTTT
CASSLFWGVSEAFF
>TRBV27|NA|16|TRBJ2-1|NA
TGTGCCACCCAGTTTATTACGGGGAGCCCCTACAATGAGCAGTTCTTC
CATQFITGSPYNEQFF
>TRBV7-2|NA|15|TRBJ2-3|NA
TGTGCCAGCAGCCTTGGGAGGGGGGGAACAGATACGCAGTATTTT
CASSLGRGGTDTQYF
>TRBV28|NA|16|TRBJ1-5|NA
TGTGCCAGCAGTTTTGGACAGAAAGGGAGCAATCAGCCCCAGCATTTT
CASSFGQKGSNQPQHF
>TRBV5-5|TRBD1|17|TRBJ1-5|NA
TGTGCCAGCAGCTTGGATATGGGGCAGGGGGCCGGCCAGCCCCAGCATTTT
CASSLDMGQGAGQPQHF
>TRBV4-1|TRBD1|16|TRBJ2-1|NA
TGCGCCAGCAGCCAGCCCCGGGACAGGAACTACAATGAGCAGTTCTTC
CASSQPRDRNYNEQFF
>TRBV10-2|NA|15|TRBJ2-7|NA
TGCGCCAGCAGTGATTTTGATAAAACCTCCTACGAGCAGTACTTC
CASSDFDKTSYEQYF
>TRBV9|TRBD2|16|TRBJ2-1|NA
TGTGCCAGCAGCGGGAGGACTAGCGGAGCCCACAATGAGCAGTTCTTC
CASSGRTSGAHNEQFF
>TRBV27|NA|15|TRBJ1-3|NA
TGTGCCAGCAGCCCGAGGGCAGGCTCTGGAAACACCATATATTTT
CASSPRAGSGNTIYF
>TRBV6-5|NA|15|TRBJ1-4|NA
TGTGCCAGCAGTTACCAGGGAACCTTGAATGAAAAACTGTTTTTT
CASSYQGTLNEKLFF
>TRBV7-8|TRBD1|14|TRBJ1-2|NA
TGTGCCAGCAGCCCCTTAGGGGGGACAGGGAGATACACCTTC
CASSPLGGTGRYTF